Below, one T cell receptor beta chain is given with its context. Its antigen is undetermined. The sample comes from a study of CD8+CD57+ T cells in acquired aplastic anemia. Study background: Around 3.2 ug was the average amount of DNA from sorted CD4+ and CD8+ cells.

Researchers used genomic DNA as the template to profile TCR beta VDJ and CDR3. TCRdb re-called the reads through MiXCR, storing one row per CDR3 protein. Among roughly 180,000 distinct CDR3 sequences listed, 48% were seen once. Patients selected for sequencing had displayed CD8+CD57+ cell expansion by flow cytometry. Per germline, CDR1 SQVTM and CDR2 ANQGSEA. Trimming took off 1 base at V and 0 bases at J, with 10 bases between the two ends. CDR3 length equals 14 residues. Study results and limitations: Patients did not significantly differ from controls in CD8+ Simpson's diversity.

The chain employs TRBV29-1 and TRBJ2-7; possibly TRBD1 for D (7 bases). The sample consisted of sorted CD4+, CD8+, or CD8+CD57+ T cells (not recorded which) from PBMCs. This clonotype originated in a human donor with aplastic anemia. CDR3: CSVEGGDSSYEQYF. The CDR3, as DNA: TGCAGCGTTGAAGGGGGGGACAGCTCCTACGAGCAGTACTTC.